Below are 24 T cell receptor beta chains sequenced from a single sample in a study of blood T cell repertoires in COVID-19. Assay used: immunoSEQ multiplex PCR; TCRdb lists only in-frame clones, some missing. The sample yields around 70,000 clones, approximately 86% seen once. The sample taken for sequencing was peripheral blood. The receptors derive from a man aged 55 to 70 with acute or convalescent COVID-19.

This clone has only one observation. The J gene is TRBJ1-1, the V gene TRBV7-2; no definite D call. CDR3 size: 14 residues. Germline V gives CDR1 SGHTA, CDR2 FQGNSA. Trimming took 0 bases from V and 1 from J, leaving 6 bases between them. CDR3 bases: TGTGCCAGCAGCTTAGCTACGGGGAACACTGAAGCTTTCTTT. As protein: CASSLATGNTEAFF. Combining the CDR3 with reference TRBV7-2 and TRBJ1-1 gives the whole variable domain GAGVSQSPSNKVTEKGKDVELRCDPISGHTALYWYRQSLGQGLEFLIYFQGNSAPDKSGLPSDRFSAERTGGSVSTLTIQRTQQEDSAVYLCASSLATGNTEAFFGQGTRLTVV.

CDR3 loop: CASSLVGSRVTEAFF. The CDR3 region has the DNA TGTGCCAGCAGCTTAGTAGGGAGTAGAGTCACTGAAGCTTTCTTT. The chain joins TRBV7-8 to TRBJ1-1; D remains ambiguous. Deletions cut 1 base from V and 4 bases from J, with 13 bases between. The V gene's germline CDR1 is SGHVS and CDR2 FQNEAQ. CDR3 length equals 15 residues.

V and J are TRBV6-2 or TRBV6-3 and TRBJ1-6; tentatively, D is TRBD1 (5 bases). The CDR3 is 15 amino acids. The V and J ends lost 5 bases and 14 bases respectively, with 22 bases between them. CDR1 and CDR2 from the germline V gene are MNHEY and SVGEGT. The CDR3 coding sequence is TGTGCCAGCAGTGCGAATGGGCAGGGTTTAGTGGCCCTCCACTTT. It codes for CASSANGQGLVALHF.

This chain links TRBV5-6 with TRBJ1-4; possibly TRBD1 for D (6 bases). This CDR3 contains 12 residues. The germline V gene has CDR1 SGHDT and CDR2 YYEEEE. Trimming left V 1 base short and J 12 bases short, with 10 bases between. CDR3 nucleotides: TGTGCCAGCAGCTTGTGGGGGGGCCAACTGTTTTTT. It yields the protein CASSLWGGQLFF.

The chain is built from TRBV6-5 and TRBJ1-1, with D hard to call. This CDR3 region has 13 residues. Germline-derived CDR1 and CDR2 are MNHEY and SVGAGI. The germline V and J ends were trimmed by 5 bases and 1 base, with 8 bases remaining between them. Here the CDR3 reads CASSQTPNTEAFF. DNA for the CDR3: TGTGCCAGCAGTCAGACACCGAACACTGAAGCTTTCTTT.

The chain has TRBV2 and TRBJ2-5, with 8 bases that match TRBD1. Germline lookup yields CDR1 SNHLY and CDR2 FYNNEI. This CDR3 has 13 amino acids. The V gene end was trimmed by 7 bases and the J gene end by 4 bases; junction bases not matched to a gene: 5. This CDR3 reads CASKTGEVETQYF. CDR3 in DNA: TGTGCCAGCAAGACAGGGGAGGTAGAGACCCAGTACTTC. Full variable domain (missing parts from reference TRBV2 and TRBJ2-5): EPEVTQTPSHQVTQMGQEVILRCVPISNHLYFYWYRQILGQKVEFLVSFYNNEISEKSEIFDDQFSVERPDGSNFTLKIRSTKLEDSAMYFCASKTGEVETQYFGPGTRLLVL.

The rearrangement uses TRBV10-1 and TRBJ2-3, with TRBD2 identical over 7 bases. V was pared by 6 bases and J by 2 bases, with 11 bases of the junction left unmatched. This CDR3 is built from 16 residues. Per the germline V gene, CDR1 is WNHNN and CDR2 is SYGVQD (reference sequence). CDR3 in DNA: TGCGCCAGCAGCCCCAGGACGGGAGGACCCACAGATACGCAGTATTTT. Encoded protein: CASSPRTGGPTDTQYF.

The chain couples TRBV4-3 to TRBJ2-3; 7 nucleotides agree with TRBD1. V was pared by 2 bases and J by 2 bases, with 4 bases of the junction left unmatched. The CDR3 spans 15 residues. Germline-derived CDR1 and CDR2 are LGHNA and YSLEER. CDR3 loop: CASSQRQGPTDTQYF. The CDR3 DNA is TGCGCCAGCAGCCAACGACAGGGCCCCACAGATACGCAGTATTTT.

The chain couples TRBV3-1 (or the pseudogene TRBV3-2) to TRBJ1-2; D is unresolved. The V gene's germline CDR1 is LGHDT and CDR2 YNNKEL (reference sequence). CDR3 size: 12 residues. Trimming took off 0 bases at V and 7 bases at J, with 6 bases between the two ends. The CDR3 is CASSQDQFGYTF. The CDR3 DNA follows: TGTGCCAGCAGCCAAGACCAGTTTGGCTACACCTTC.

This clone has more than one count but fewer than ten. This chain connects TRBV4-2 to TRBJ1-6; possible D gene TRBD1, 6 bases. This CDR3 region has 15 residues. The germline V gene encodes CDR1 LGHNA and CDR2 YNFKEQ. V was pared by 3 bases and J by 6 bases, with 12 bases between. Here the CDR3 reads CASSHRTESNSPLHF. The CDR3 DNA sequence: TGTGCCAGCAGCCACCGGACAGAAAGTAATTCACCCCTCCACTTT.

The V call is TRBV5-5, the J call TRBJ1-1; the match to TRBD1 covers 9 bases. With V trimmed by 0 bases and J by 4 bases, 10 bases remained unmatched. Germline loops: CDR1 SGHKS, CDR2 YYEKEE (reference sequence). The CDR3 totals 17 residues. This CDR3 is CASSLAGTGTVSTEAFF. CDR3 nucleotides: TGTGCCAGCAGCTTGGCGGGGACAGGGACGGTGAGCACTGAAGCTTTCTTT.

This chain uses TRBV19 with TRBJ2-1; 11 bases match TRBD2. CDR1 is LNHDA and CDR2 is SQIVND in the germline V gene (reference sequence). This CDR3 has 17 residues. V was clipped by 3 bases and J by 6 bases; unmatched bases: 10. As DNA, the CDR3 is TGTGCCAGTAGTATGTCTAGCGGGGGGCTCGTAGGCAATGAGCAGTTCTTC. Its protein is CASSMSSGGLVGNEQFF.

The gene calls are TRBV6-6 and TRBJ2-1; 9 nucleotides agree with TRBD2. This CDR3 has 14 residues. Germline V gives CDR1 MNHNY, CDR2 SVGAGI (reference sequence). The V segment lost 6 bases and the J segment 6 bases; nucleotides outside the gene matches: 6. CDR3 loop: CASRGTSLPNEQFF. The CDR3 DNA reads as TGTGCCAGCAGGGGGACTAGCCTCCCCAATGAGCAGTTCTTC.

The chain has TRBV7-2 and TRBJ2-1, with D possibly TRBD2 on 6 matching bases. The V gene lost 3 bases and the J gene lost 4 bases, with 10 bases spanning the gap. The CDR3 is made up of 14 amino acids. Germline V CDR1 and CDR2: SGHTA, FQGNSA. CDR3 sequence: CASSFGSGYNEQFF. The CDR3 coding sequence is TGTGCCAGCAGCTTTGGTAGCGGTTACAATGAGCAGTTCTTC.

The DNA of the CDR3 is TGTGCCTGGAGTTATCCGGCAGGAGGTGTCTACGAGCAGTACTTC. It yields the protein CAWSYPAGGVYEQYF. The chain combines TRBV30 with TRBJ2-7, with a possible D match to TRBD2 (5 bases). The CDR3 covers 15 residues. Germline-derived CDR1 and CDR2 are GTSNPN and SVGIG (reference sequence). V was pared by 2 bases and J by 3 bases, with 17 bases between.

The chain is built from TRBV3-1 (or the pseudogene TRBV3-2) and TRBJ1-6; D gene unclear. The V gene lost 5 bases and the J gene lost 1 base, with 18 bases spanning the gap. The CDR3 extends over 18 amino acids. Germline loops: CDR1 LGHDT, CDR2 YNNKEL (reference sequence). The CDR3: CASSTNQGRKSYNSPLHF. The DNA of the CDR3 is TGTGCCAGCAGCACAAACCAAGGGAGGAAATCCTATAATTCACCCCTCCACTTT.

The chain carries TRBV3-1 (or the pseudogene TRBV3-2) and TRBJ2-3; D is ambiguous. Germline V lookup: CDR1 LGHDT, CDR2 YNNKEL (reference sequence). The ends were cut back, 1 base at V and 1 base at J, with 3 bases in the middle. The CDR3 runs 13 residues. CDR3 in DNA: TGTGCCAGCAGCCAAGGAGGCACAGATACGCAGTATTTT. Protein: CASSQGGTDTQYF.

The V call is TRBV6-5, the J call TRBJ1-5; 8 bases are shared with TRBD1. The CDR3 has 14 amino acids. Germline V lookup: CDR1 MNHEY, CDR2 SVGAGI. Trimming removed 6 bases from V and 11 bases from J; junction bases left unmatched: 12. CDR3 in DNA: TGTGCCAGCAGAAGTACAGGGGGACCTTTGACCCAGCATTTT. Its protein product is CASRSTGGPLTQHF.

The rearrangement links TRBV29-1 to TRBJ2-2; TRBD1 aligns across 10 bases. V trimming: 7 bases; J trimming: 6 bases; junction bases outside the gene matches: 5. Looked up from germline, CDR1 is SQVTM and CDR2 is ANQGSEA. This CDR3 region has 13 residues. The DNA of the CDR3 is TGCAGCGCCGGGACAGGGGCCCCCGGGGAGCTGTTTTTT. Its protein product is CSAGTGAPGELFF.

J is TRBJ1-4 and V is TRBV28, with D possibly matching TRBD1 (6 bases). Trimming took 7 bases from V and 8 from J, leaving 14 bases between them. CDR3 length: 13 amino acids. Germline V lookup: CDR1 MDHEN, CDR2 SYDVKM. The CDR3 spells CASMRGGGEKLFF. The CDR3 DNA reads as TGTGCCAGCATGAGGGGGGGAGGGGAAAAACTGTTTTTT.

V and J are TRBV19 and TRBJ1-5; D call uncertain. V lost 1 base, J lost 3 bases, and 10 bases lay in between. CDR3 size: 15 residues. The germline CDR1 and CDR2 sequences are LNHDA and SQIVND (reference sequence). Here the CDR3 DNA reads TGTGCCAGTAGTATAGCGGGAGCGATCAATCAGCCCCAGCATTTT. Translated: CASSIAGAINQPQHF. Drawing the rest from reference TRBV19 and TRBJ1-5, the complete variable domain is DGGITQSPKYLFRKEGQNVTLSCEQNLNHDAMYWYRQDPGQGLRLIYYSQIVNDFQKGDIAEGYSVSREKKESFPLTVTSAQKNPTAFYLCASSIAGAINQPQHFGDGTRLSIL.

V gene TRBV11-2 combines with J gene TRBJ2-7, with D possibly matching TRBD1 (6 bases). There are 14 residues in the CDR3. Trimming left V 4 bases short and J 4 bases short, with 14 bases between. The germline gives CDR1 SGHAT, CDR2 FQNNGV. CDR3 nucleotide sequence: TGTGCCAGCAGCTCCCGAGCAGGGGTTTACGAGCAGTACTTC. Encoded protein: CASSSRAGVYEQYF. Together with reference TRBV11-2 and TRBJ2-7, the CDR3 gives the full variable domain: EAGVAQSPRYKIIEKRQSVAFWCNPISGHATLYWYQQILGQGPKLLIQFQNNGVVDDSQLPKDRFSAERLKGVDSTLKIQPAKLEDSAVYLCASSSRAGVYEQYFGPGTRLTVT.

The chain has TRBV19 and TRBJ1-1; 7 nucleotides align to TRBD1. The ends lost 6 bases at V and 5 bases at J; junction bases unmatched: 9. This CDR3 has 14 residues. The V gene's germline CDR1 is LNHDA and CDR2 SQIVND (reference sequence). The CDR3 here is CASRSGQRHTEAFF. The DNA for the CDR3 is TGTGCCAGTAGGTCGGGACAGAGACATACTGAAGCTTTCTTT.

The genes are TRBV19 and TRBJ1-1, with 8 bases matching TRBD1. The V segment lost 7 bases and the J segment 6 bases; nucleotides outside the gene matches: 7. The CDR3 contains 13 residues. Germline loops: CDR1 LNHDA, CDR2 SQIVND (reference sequence). For the CDR3, the DNA is TGTGCCAGTAAGCAGCCAGGGGGCCCTGAAGCTTTCTTT. Translating it yields CASKQPGGPEAFF.